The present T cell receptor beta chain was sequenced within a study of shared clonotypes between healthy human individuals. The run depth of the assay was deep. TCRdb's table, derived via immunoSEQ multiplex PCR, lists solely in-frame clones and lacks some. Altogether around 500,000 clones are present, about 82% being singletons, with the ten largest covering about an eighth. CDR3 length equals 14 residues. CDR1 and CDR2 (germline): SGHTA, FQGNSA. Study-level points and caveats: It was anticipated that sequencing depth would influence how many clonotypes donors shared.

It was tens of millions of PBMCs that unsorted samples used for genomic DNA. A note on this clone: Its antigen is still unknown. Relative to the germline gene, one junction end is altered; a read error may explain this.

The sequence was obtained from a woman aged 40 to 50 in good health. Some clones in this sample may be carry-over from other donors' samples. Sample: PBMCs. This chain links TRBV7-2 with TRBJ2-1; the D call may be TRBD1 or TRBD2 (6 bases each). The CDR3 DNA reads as TGTGCCAGCAGCTTAAACTGGGGGGACAATGTGCAGCTCTTC. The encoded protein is CASSLNWGDNVQLF.